The sequence of this TCR beta chain was determined in a study of blood T cell repertoires in COVID-19. As for the study in general: Sample material is recorded as cDNA or gDNA derived from T cells, B-cell-depleted T cells, or PBMCs.

Cohort 3 recovery required two negative PCRs, clearance, or symptom resolution. CDR1 and CDR2 (germline): MNHEY, SMNVEV (reference sequence). V dropped 2 bases and J dropped 4 bases, with 9 bases sitting between them. The CDR3 consists of 14 residues. Original handling: Estimation of nucleated cell counts was performed using reference gene primer amplification. The protocol was immunoSEQ multiplex PCR, while the TCRdb copy is restricted to in-frame clones and leaves out a portion. V, J and clone size are taken as reported in that table, and D and trimming were inferred from the DNA itself. Of just over 300,000 clones listed, approximately 88% were seen once; the top ten hold 8% to 9.5%.

The J gene is TRBJ1-5, the V gene TRBV27; D is unclear. Sequenced material: PBMCs or T cells enriched from blood (not recorded which). The receptor was derived from a woman under 30 who had recovered from COVID-19. The CDR3 is CASSLRGSNQPQHF. CDR3 bases: TGTGCCAGCAGTTTACGTGGCAGTAATCAGCCCCAGCATTTT.